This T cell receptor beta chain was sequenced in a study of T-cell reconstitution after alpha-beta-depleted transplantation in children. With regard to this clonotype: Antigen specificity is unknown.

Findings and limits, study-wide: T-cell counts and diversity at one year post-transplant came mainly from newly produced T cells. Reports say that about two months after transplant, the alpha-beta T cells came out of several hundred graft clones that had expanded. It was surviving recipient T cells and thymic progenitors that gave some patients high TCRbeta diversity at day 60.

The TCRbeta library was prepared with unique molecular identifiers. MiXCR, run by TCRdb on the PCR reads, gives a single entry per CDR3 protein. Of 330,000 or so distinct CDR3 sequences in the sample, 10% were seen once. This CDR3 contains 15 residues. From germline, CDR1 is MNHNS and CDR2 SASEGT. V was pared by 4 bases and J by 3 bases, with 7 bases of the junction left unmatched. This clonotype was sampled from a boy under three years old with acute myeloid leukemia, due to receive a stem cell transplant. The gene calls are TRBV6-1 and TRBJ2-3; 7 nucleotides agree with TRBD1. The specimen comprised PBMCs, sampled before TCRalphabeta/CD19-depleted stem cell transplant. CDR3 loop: CASSVETGPTDTQYF. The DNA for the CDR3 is TGTGCCAGCAGTGTAGAGACAGGGCCGACAGATACGCAGTATTTT.